The next 11 T cell receptor beta chains were all read from a single sample in a study of T cell repertoires in cytomegalovirus infection. These receptors' targets are unknown. TCRdb reanalysed the reads using MiXCR and keeps one entry per CDR3 protein. The sample consists of some 120,000 distinct CDR3 sequences, about 9.4% of them appearing once. The sample comprised PBMCs, sequenced either directly or after in vitro stimulation (not recorded which). These receptors all stem from a human donor in good health (CMV status not recorded). Some clones in this sample may be carry-over from other donors' samples.

This clonotype was detected many times. The chain is built from TRBV25-1 and TRBJ2-3, with 9 positions matching TRBD2. CDR1 is MGHDK and CDR2 is SYGVNS in the germline V gene. The CDR3 contains 17 residues. The V gene end was trimmed by 6 bases and the J gene end by 4 bases; junction bases not matched to a gene: 14. CDR3 region: CASSEHAGTSTADTQYF. Here the CDR3 DNA reads TGTGCCAGCAGCGAACACGCCGGGACTAGCACGGCAGATACGCAGTATTTT.

This clonotype appeared a few times. V and J are TRBV7-3 and TRBJ1-3; 8 bases align to TRBD1. The trim removed 5 bases at V and 3 bases at J, leaving 21 bases unmatched. The length of the CDR3 is 20 residues. CDR1 and CDR2 (germline): SGHTA, FQGTGA. CDR3 sequence: CASSLQGAGGRSVDGNTIYF. Written as DNA, the CDR3 is TGTGCCAGCAGCCTCCAGGGGGCAGGGGGTAGAAGTGTTGATGGAAACACCATATATTTT.

This clonotype has more than one count but fewer than ten. The rearrangement links TRBV13 to TRBJ1-5; D ambiguous. V was pared by 0 bases and J by 7 bases, with 10 bases between. Germline CDR1 reads PRHDT; CDR2 reads FYEKMQ (reference sequence). CDR3 size: 14 residues. CDR3 protein: CASSLGIGKQPQHF. The CDR3 DNA follows: TGTGCCAGCAGCTTAGGGATCGGGAAACAGCCCCAGCATTTT.

This clonotype appeared a few times. The chain combines TRBV15 with TRBJ2-7, with 11 bases that match TRBD1. Germline CDR1 is LNHNV and CDR2 is YYDKDF (reference sequence). V lost 6 bases, J lost 1 base, and 8 bases stayed unmatched. This CDR3 spans 16 amino acids. This chain's CDR3 is CATRRAGQGASYEQYF. CDR3 sequence (DNA): TGTGCCACCAGGAGGGCTGGACAGGGGGCATCCTACGAGCAGTACTTC.

Points on this clonotype: A much larger clone differs by one base, so this may be a read error. The gene calls are TRBV28 and TRBJ2-1; 13 nucleotides align to TRBD2. The V segment lost 4 bases and the J segment 3 bases; nucleotides outside the gene matches: 0. Per the germline V gene, CDR1 is MDHEN and CDR2 is SYDVKM. CDR3 length: 15 amino acids. CDR3 sequence reads: CASSWTSGGYNEQFF. For the CDR3, the DNA is TGTGCCAGCAGTTGGACTAGCGGGGGCTACAATGAGCAGTTCTTC.

This clonotype was detected many times. The DNA for the CDR3 is TGTGCCAGCAGCTTAATCCATACCCAAGAGACCCAGTACTTC. This sequence encodes CASSLIHTQETQYF. The chain recombines TRBV7-9 with TRBJ2-5; no clear D. Germline-derived CDR1 and CDR2 are SEHNR and FQNEAQ (reference sequence). CDR3 size: 14 residues. Trimming cost V 2 bases and J 1 base, with 8 bases left between them. The full variable domain, with the rest looked up from reference TRBV7-9 and TRBJ2-5, is DTGVSQNPRHKITKRGQNVTFRCDPISEHNRLYWYRQTLGQGPEFLTYFQNEAQLEKSRLLSDRFSAERPKGSFSTLEIQRTEQGDSAMYLCASSLIHTQETQYFGPGTRLLVL.

This clonotype was seen at least ten times. This chain uses TRBV7-2 with TRBJ2-7, with 9 bases matching TRBD1. The CDR3 contains 20 residues. Trimming removed 1 base from V and 0 bases from J; junction bases left unmatched: 16. From germline, CDR1 is SGHTA and CDR2 FQGNSA. This CDR3 is CASSLGGIGTGSVGSYEQYV. CDR3 in DNA: TGTGCCAGCAGCTTAGGGGGGATCGGGACAGGGTCGGTCGGCTCCTACGAGCAGTACGTC.

In its sample, this clonotype was seen many times. The chain is built from TRBV27 and TRBJ2-5; TRBD2 agrees at 7 bases. The CDR3 runs 14 residues. Per the germline V gene, CDR1 is MNHEY and CDR2 is SMNVEV (reference sequence). V lost 3 bases and J lost 5; bases outside the gene matches: 6. CDR3 region: CASSFRAGRETQYF. The CDR3 bases are TGTGCCAGCAGTTTTCGAGCGGGGCGGGAGACCCAGTACTTC.

This clonotype was recorded many times. The chain recombines TRBV6-5 with TRBJ2-5; tentatively, D is TRBD1 or TRBD2 (5 bases each). The CDR3 length is 15 residues. Trimming removed 0 bases at V and 5 bases at J, with 13 bases between. Germline lookup yields CDR1 MNHEY and CDR2 SVGAGI. The CDR3: CASSYSVAGTETQYF. CDR3 DNA sequence: TGTGCCAGCAGTTACTCAGTAGCCGGGACGGAGACCCAGTACTTC.

This clonotype was detected many times. This chain connects TRBV7-9 to TRBJ2-1; no definite D call. The CDR3 runs 14 residues. Germline CDR1 reads SEHNR; CDR2 reads FQNEAQ (reference sequence). V lost 1 base to trimming and J lost 6 bases, with 10 bases between them. This chain's CDR3 is CASSLEALSNEQFF. The CDR3 DNA sequence: TGTGCCAGCAGCTTAGAGGCTCTATCCAATGAGCAGTTCTTC.

This clonotype was observed at least ten times. This rearrangement joins TRBV7-2 to TRBJ2-2; 9 bases are a match to TRBD2. The germline V gene encodes CDR1 SGHTA and CDR2 FQGNSA. CDR3 length: 15 amino acids. V lost 2 bases and J lost 7; bases outside the gene matches: 5. CDR3 region: CASSLKLAGIGELFF. DNA of the CDR3: TGTGCCAGCAGCTTAAAGCTAGCGGGGATCGGGGAGCTGTTTTTT.